This TCR beta chain was observed in a study of neurological immune-mediated disorders. The study built sorted libraries from around 1 million CD4+ or CD8+ T cells. The table lists this clonotype with many counts. Its antigen is unknown. From germline, CDR1 is MGHRA and CDR2 YSYEKL. Losses at the gene ends were 7 bases for V and 2 bases for J; bases not matched to a gene: 7. This CDR3 is built from 15 residues. TCRdb independently ran MiXCR on the 5' RACE reads; one entry per CDR3 protein. The data show about 21,000 distinct CDR3 sequences, roughly a sixth seen once. Study-level points and caveats: HTLV-1-associated myelopathy had the most TCR clonal expansion, while multiple sclerosis had the least, a level that fell below healthy controls. Phylogenetic grouping assigned the repertoires of 18 of 34 multiple sclerosis patients to a single cluster of related CDR3 sequences. This cluster may be a repertoire-level signature.

The sequencing input was CD8+ T cells from blood. The receptor's source is a woman aged 18 to 35 with multiple sclerosis. The chain couples TRBV4-1 to TRBJ2-1; 8 nucleotides match TRBD2. Written as DNA, the CDR3 is TGCGCCAGCACCTATAGCGGGGCACCCTACAATGAGCAGTTCTTC. Amino acids: CASTYSGAPYNEQFF.